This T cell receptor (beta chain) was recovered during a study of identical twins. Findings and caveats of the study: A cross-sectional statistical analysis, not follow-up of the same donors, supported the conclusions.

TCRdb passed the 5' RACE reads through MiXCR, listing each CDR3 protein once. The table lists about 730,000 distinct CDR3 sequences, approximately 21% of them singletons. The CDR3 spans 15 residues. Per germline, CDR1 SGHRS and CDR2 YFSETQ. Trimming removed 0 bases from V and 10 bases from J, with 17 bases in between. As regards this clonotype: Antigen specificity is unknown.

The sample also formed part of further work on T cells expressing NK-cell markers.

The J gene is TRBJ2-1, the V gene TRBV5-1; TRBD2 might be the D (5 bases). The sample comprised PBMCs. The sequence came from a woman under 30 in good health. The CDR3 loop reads CASSLASTSTGEQFF. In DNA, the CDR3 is TGCGCCAGCAGCTTGGCCTCCACTAGTACGGGCGAGCAGTTCTTC.